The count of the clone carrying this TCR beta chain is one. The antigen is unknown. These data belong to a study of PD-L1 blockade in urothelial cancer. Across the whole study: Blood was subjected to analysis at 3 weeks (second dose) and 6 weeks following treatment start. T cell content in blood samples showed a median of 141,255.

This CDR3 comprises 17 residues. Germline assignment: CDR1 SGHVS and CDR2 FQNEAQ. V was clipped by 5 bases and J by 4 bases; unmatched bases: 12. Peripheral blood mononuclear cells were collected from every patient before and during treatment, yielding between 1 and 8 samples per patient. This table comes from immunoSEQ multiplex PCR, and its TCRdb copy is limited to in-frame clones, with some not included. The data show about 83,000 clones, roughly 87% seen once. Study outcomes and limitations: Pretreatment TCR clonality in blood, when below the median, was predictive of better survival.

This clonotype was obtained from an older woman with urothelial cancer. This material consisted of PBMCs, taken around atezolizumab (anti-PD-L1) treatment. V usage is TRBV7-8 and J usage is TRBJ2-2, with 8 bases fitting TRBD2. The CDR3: CASSAGRVAGPTGELFF. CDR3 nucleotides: TGTGCCAGCAGCGCCGGCAGGGTAGCGGGACCCACCGGGGAGCTGTTTTTT. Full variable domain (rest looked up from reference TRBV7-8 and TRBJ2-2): GAGVSQSPRYKVAKRGQDVALRCDPISGHVSLFWYQQALGQGPEFLTYFQNEAQLDKSGLPSDRFFAERPEGSVSTLKIQRTQQEDSAVYLCASSAGRVAGPTGELFFGEGSRLTVL.